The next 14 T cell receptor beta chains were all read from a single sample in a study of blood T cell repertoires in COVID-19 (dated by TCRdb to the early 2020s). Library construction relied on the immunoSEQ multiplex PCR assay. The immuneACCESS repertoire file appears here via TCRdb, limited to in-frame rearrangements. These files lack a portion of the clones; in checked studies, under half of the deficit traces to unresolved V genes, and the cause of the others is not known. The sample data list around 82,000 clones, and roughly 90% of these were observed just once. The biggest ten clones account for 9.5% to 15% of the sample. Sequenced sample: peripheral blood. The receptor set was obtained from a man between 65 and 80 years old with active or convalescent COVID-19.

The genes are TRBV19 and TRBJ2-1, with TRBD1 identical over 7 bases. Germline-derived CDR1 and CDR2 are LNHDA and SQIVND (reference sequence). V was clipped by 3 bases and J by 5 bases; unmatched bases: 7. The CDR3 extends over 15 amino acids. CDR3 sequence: CASSIRTGQHNEQFF. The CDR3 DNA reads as TGTGCCAGTAGTATTCGGACAGGTCAGCACAATGAGCAGTTCTTC.

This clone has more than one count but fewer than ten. The CDR3 bases are TGTGCCAGCAGCCTGGGACAGGGGAGCCACGAGCAGTACTTC. This codes for CASSLGQGSHEQYF. The chain employs TRBV7-9 and TRBJ2-7; 10 bases line up with TRBD1. The J segment lost 5 bases and the V segment lost 5 bases, leaving 6 bases of the junction unmatched. This CDR3 comprises 14 residues. Germline values: CDR1 SEHNR, CDR2 FQNEAQ (reference sequence).

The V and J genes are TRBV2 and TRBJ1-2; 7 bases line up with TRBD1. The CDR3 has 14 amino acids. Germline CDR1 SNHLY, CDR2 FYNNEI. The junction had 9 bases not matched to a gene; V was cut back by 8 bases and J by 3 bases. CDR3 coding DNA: TGTGCCAGCGAACATTGGGACAGAGACTATGGCTACACCTTC. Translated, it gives CASEHWDRDYGYTF.

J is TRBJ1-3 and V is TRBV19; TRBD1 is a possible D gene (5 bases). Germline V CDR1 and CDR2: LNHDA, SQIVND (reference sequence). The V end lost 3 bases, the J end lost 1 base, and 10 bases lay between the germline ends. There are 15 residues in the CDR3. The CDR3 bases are TGTGCCAGTAGTATTCGGCAGGGTTCTGGAAACACCATATATTTT. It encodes CASSIRQGSGNTIYF.

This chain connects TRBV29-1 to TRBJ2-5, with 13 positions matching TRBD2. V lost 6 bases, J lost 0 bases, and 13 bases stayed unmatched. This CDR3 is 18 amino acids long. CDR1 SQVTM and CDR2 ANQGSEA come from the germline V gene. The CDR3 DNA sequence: TGCAGCGTAAAAGTTCGACTAGCGGGGGGATACAACCAAGAGACCCAGTACTTC. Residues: CSVKVRLAGGYNQETQYF.

This CDR3 reads CASSLVGTGGWSTEAFF. CDR3 coding DNA: TGTGCCAGCAGCTTAGTAGGGACAGGGGGTTGGAGCACTGAAGCTTTCTTT. The rearrangement links TRBV7-2 to TRBJ1-1, with 11 bases matching TRBD1. The CDR3 is 17 residues long. Germline loops: CDR1 SGHTA, CDR2 FQGNSA. V trimming: 1 base; J trimming: 4 bases; junction bases outside the gene matches: 8.

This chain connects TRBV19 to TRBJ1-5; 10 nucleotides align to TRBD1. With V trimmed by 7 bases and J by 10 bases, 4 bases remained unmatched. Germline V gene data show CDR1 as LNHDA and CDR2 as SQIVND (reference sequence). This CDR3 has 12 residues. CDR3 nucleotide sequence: TGTGCCAGTACCCTGACAGGGGGCCCCCAGCATTTT. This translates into CASTLTGGPQHF.

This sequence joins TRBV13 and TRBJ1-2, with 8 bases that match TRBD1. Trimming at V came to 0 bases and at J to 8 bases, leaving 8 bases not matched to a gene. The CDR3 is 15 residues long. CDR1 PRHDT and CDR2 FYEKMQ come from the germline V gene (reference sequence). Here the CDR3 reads CASSLGPQGATGYTF. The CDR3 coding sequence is TGTGCCAGCAGCTTAGGTCCGCAGGGGGCTACGGGCTACACCTTC.

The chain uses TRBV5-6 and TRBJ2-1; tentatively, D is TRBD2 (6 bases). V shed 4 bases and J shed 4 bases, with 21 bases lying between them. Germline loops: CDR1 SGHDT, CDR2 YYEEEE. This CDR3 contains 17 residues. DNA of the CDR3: TGTGCCAGCAGCCTGGCGGCGGGGAGGTCCCCTTACAATGAGCAGTTCTTC. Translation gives CASSLAAGRSPYNEQFF. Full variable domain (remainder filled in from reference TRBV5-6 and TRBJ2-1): DAGVTQSPTHLIKTRGQQVTLRCSPKSGHDTVSWYQQALGQGPQFIFQYYEEEERQRGNFPDRFSGHQFPNYSSELNVNALLLGDSALYLCASSLAAGRSPYNEQFFGPGTRLTVL.

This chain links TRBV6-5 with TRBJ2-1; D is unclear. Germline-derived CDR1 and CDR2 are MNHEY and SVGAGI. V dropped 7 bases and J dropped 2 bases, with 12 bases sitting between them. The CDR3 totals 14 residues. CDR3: CASKREITYNEQFF. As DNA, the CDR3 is TGTGCCAGCAAAAGAGAGATCACCTACAATGAGCAGTTCTTC.

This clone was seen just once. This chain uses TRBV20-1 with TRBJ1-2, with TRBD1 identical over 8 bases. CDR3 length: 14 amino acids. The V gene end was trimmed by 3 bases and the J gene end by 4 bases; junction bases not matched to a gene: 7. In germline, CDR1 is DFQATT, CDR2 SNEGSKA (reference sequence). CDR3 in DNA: TGCAGTGCTAGTACAGGGGGATCTACCTATGGCTACACCTTC. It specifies CSASTGGSTYGYTF.

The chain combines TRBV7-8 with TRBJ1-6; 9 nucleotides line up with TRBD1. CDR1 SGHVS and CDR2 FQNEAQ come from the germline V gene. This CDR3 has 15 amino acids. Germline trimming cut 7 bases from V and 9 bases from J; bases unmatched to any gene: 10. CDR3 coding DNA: TGTGCCAGCAATCGACTTAGACAGGGGGGTTCACCCCTCCACTTT. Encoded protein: CASNRLRQGGSPLHF.

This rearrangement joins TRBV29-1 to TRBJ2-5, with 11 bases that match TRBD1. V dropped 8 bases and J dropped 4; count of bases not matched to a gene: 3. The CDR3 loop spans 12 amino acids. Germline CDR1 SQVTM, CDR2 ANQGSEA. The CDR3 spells CSFGTGGETQYF. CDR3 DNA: TGCAGCTTCGGGACAGGGGGAGAGACCCAGTACTTC. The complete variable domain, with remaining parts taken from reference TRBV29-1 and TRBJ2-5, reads SAVISQKPSRDICQRGTSLTIQCQVDSQVTMMFWYRQQPGQSLTLIATANQGSEATYESGFVIDKFPISRPNLTFSTLTVSNMSPEDSSIYLCSFGTGGETQYFGPGTRLLVL.

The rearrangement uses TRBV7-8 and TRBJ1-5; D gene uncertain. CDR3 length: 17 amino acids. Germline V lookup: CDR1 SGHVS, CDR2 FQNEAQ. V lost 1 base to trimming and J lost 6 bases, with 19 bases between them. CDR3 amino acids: CASSLGAGSLGSQPQHF. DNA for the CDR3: TGTGCCAGCAGCTTAGGGGCAGGTTCCCTGGGGAGTCAGCCCCAGCATTTT.